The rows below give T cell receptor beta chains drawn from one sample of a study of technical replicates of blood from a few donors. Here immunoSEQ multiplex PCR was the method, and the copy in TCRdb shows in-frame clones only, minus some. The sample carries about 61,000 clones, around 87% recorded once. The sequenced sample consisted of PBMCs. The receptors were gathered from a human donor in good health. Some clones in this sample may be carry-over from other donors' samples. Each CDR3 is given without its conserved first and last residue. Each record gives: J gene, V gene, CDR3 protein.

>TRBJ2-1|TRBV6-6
ASSYSRGWF
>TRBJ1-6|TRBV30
AWNLRNNSPLH
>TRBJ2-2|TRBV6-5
ASTPNAPSTGELF
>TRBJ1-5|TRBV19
ASSFGVVSNQPQH
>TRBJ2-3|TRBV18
ASRREVRTDTQY
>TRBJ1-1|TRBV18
ASSPSWNGGDTEAF
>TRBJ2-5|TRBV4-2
ASSQDPGLAQETQY
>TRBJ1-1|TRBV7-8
ASSLRGDTEAF
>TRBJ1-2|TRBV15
ATSREGTVYGYT
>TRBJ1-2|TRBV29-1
SVELQGGERGYT
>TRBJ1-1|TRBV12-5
ASGLADGQGEITEAF
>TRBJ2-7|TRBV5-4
ASSLARGRRGEQY
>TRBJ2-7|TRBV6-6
ASSSTWDEQY
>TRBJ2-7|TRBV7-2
ASSFRLAKNEQY
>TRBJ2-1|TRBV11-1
ASSLVLGGYNEQF
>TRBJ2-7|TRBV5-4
ASSSGEGAGEQY
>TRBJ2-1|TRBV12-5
ASGSGQPSYNEQF
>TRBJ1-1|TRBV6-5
ASNLGSGWNTEAF
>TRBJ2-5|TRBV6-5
ASSYAGQGKQETQY
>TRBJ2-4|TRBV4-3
ASSRTGTGNDIQY
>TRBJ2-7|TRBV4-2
ASSQDSGRGEQY
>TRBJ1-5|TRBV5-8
ASSLGQGGNQPQH
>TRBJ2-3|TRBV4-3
ASSQDLAGADTQY
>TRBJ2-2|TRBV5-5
ASRPVEGRLGTGELF